These T cell receptor beta chains were read from a single sample in a study of beta chain features in type 1 diabetes. This table comes from immunoSEQ multiplex PCR, and its TCRdb copy is limited to in-frame clones, with some not included. The table lists hundreds of thousands of clones, over 14% of them singletons. Sequencing was done on a sample of naive CD4+ T cells from blood. The receptors stem from a man aged 18-30 years with type 1 diabetes. Each CDR3 is given with its conserved first and last residue. Fields, in order: clone size, J gene, D gene, V gene, CDR3 protein, CDR3 DNA. The D gene is left open where the match is weak. Only part of the rows carry a size: once, few, many, or a class if the clone is expanded.

>few|TRBJ1-1|NA|TRBV5-1
CASSLDGLRGRGEAFF
TGCGCCAGCAGCTTGGATGGGTTAAGGGGGAGGGGTGAAGCTTTCTTT
>NA|TRBJ2-2|NA|TRBV5-1
CASTPGGGTGELFF
TGCGCCAGCACCCCCGGGGGAGGCACCGGGGAGCTGTTTTTT
>few|TRBJ2-1|TRBD1|TRBV29-1
CSVAGTANNEQFF
TGCAGCGTTGCGGGGACAGCAAACAATGAGCAGTTCTTC
>NA|TRBJ2-7|TRBD1|TRBV28
CASSPPIGDRLKNEQYF
TGTGCCAGCAGTCCCCCTATTGGGGACAGGTTAAAGAACGAGCAGTACTTC
>NA|TRBJ1-4|TRBD1|TRBV4-3
CASRRGQGATNEKLFF
TGCGCCAGCAGACGCGGACAGGGGGCTACTAATGAAAAACTGTTTTTT
>few|TRBJ2-1|TRBD2|TRBV30
CAWRPTSGANYNEQFF
TGTGCCTGGAGACCAACTAGCGGGGCTAACTACAATGAGCAGTTCTTC
>few|TRBJ2-5|NA|TRBV4-3
CASSQGGGAIETQYF
TGCGCCAGCAGCCAAGGAGGGGGGGCTATCGAGACCCAGTACTTC
>few|TRBJ2-1|NA|TRBV7-2
CASSLAAGFPSNEQFF
TGTGCCAGCAGCTTAGCGGCAGGGTTCCCCTCGAATGAGCAGTTCTTC
>NA|TRBJ2-1|NA|TRBV9
CASSAQGEQFF
TGTGCCAGCAGCGCCCAGGGTGAGCAGTTCTTC
>NA|TRBJ2-7|TRBD2|TRBV27
CASRYWGGTAYYEQYF
TGTGCCAGCAGGTACTGGGGAGGGACGGCTTACTACGAGCAGTACTTC
>few|TRBJ2-7|TRBD1|TRBV15
CATSSGQPTLRTGYEQYF
TGTGCCACCAGCTCGGGACAGCCTACACTACGAACCGGCTACGAGCAGTACTTC
>NA|TRBJ1-2|NA|TRBV28
CASSLWREANYGYTF
TGTGCCAGCAGTTTATGGAGGGAGGCTAACTATGGCTACACCTTC
>NA|TRBJ2-7|NA|TRBV6-6
CASMVGAGYEQYF
TGTGCCAGCATGGTGGGGGCGGGCTACGAGCAGTACTTC
>NA|TRBJ1-1|TRBD1|TRBV25-1
CASSTEQGAPEAFF
TGTGCCAGCAGTACGGAACAGGGGGCGCCTGAAGCTTTCTTT
>NA|TRBJ1-1|NA|TRBV5-4
CASPPRSAFF
TGTGCCAGCCCACCACGGTCAGCTTTCTTT
>few|TRBJ2-3|NA|TRBV7-9
CASSQGLTDTQYF
TGTGCCAGCAGCCAGGGTCTCACAGATACGCAGTATTTT
>few|TRBJ1-3|NA|TRBV9
CASSGRRDSGNTIYF
TGTGCCAGCAGCGGAAGGAGGGACTCTGGAAACACCATATATTTT
>few|TRBJ2-7|TRBD2|TRBV7-2
CASSSTLAGGPYEQYF
TGTGCCAGCAGCTCCACTCTAGCGGGAGGACCCTACGAGCAGTACTTC
>few|TRBJ2-5|TRBD1|TRBV15
CATSVGTGRETQYF
TGTGCCACCAGCGTAGGGACAGGGAGAGAGACCCAGTACTTC
>NA|TRBJ2-1|TRBD2|TRBV18
CASSPPGLAGNNEQFF
TGTGCCAGCTCACCACCCGGACTAGCGGGGAACAATGAGCAGTTCTTC
>few|TRBJ2-7|NA|TRBV6-5
CASTPLGSYEQYF
TGTGCCAGCACCCCCCTCGGCTCCTACGAGCAGTACTTC
>few|TRBJ2-3|TRBD2|TRBV7-9
CASSLPSGVTDTQYF
TGTGCCAGCAGCTTACCTAGCGGGGTAACAGATACGCAGTATTTT
>NA|TRBJ2-6|NA|TRBV19
CASSIIRANVLTF
TGTGCCAGTAGTATTATCCGGGCCAACGTCCTGACTTTC
>NA|TRBJ1-2|TRBD1|TRBV7-9
CASSTYRGTNYGYTF
TGTGCCAGCAGCACCTACAGGGGAACTAACTATGGCTACACCTTC
>NA|TRBJ2-7|NA|TRBV7-2
CASSLAQGTPSYEQYF
TGTGCCAGCAGCTTGGCCCAGGGGACCCCCTCGTACGAGCAGTACTTC
>few|TRBJ2-7|TRBD2|TRBV30
CAWDTGTTAYEQYF
TGTGCCTGGGACACCGGGACTACCGCCTACGAGCAGTACTTC
>few|TRBJ1-1|NA|TRBV29-1
CSVVASYFSEAFF
TGCAGCGTTGTGGCCAGTTATTTCTCTGAAGCTTTCTTT
>NA|TRBJ2-2|TRBD2|TRBV30
CAQALLADPSGTGELFF
TGTGCCCAGGCCTTGCTAGCGGACCCCTCGGGCACCGGGGAGCTGTTTTTT
>NA|TRBJ1-1|NA|TRBV7-2
CASSLHGVNTEAFF
TGTGCCAGCAGCCTCCACGGGGTGAACACTGAAGCTTTCTTT
>NA|TRBJ1-5|NA|TRBV19
CASSIQGYQPQHF
TGTGCCAGTAGTATTCAGGGATATCAGCCCCAGCATTTT
>few|TRBJ2-7|TRBD1|TRBV14
CASSLRQGREQYF
TGTGCCAGCAGCCTCCGACAGGGGCGCGAGCAGTACTTC
>NA|TRBJ2-5|TRBD2|TRBV28
CASSSGGVQETQYF
TGTGCCAGCAGTAGCGGGGGGGTCCAAGAGACCCAGTACTTC
>few|TRBJ2-7|TRBD2|TRBV5-1
CASSPRLAGDSYEQYF
TGCGCCAGCAGCCCAAGACTAGCGGGAGACTCCTACGAGCAGTACTTC
>few|TRBJ2-2|NA|TRBV11-2
CASSSLLGNTGELFF
TGTGCCAGCAGCTCCTTACTCGGGAACACCGGGGAGCTGTTTTTT
>few|TRBJ2-1|NA|TRBV9
CASSASSRGNEQFF
TGTGCCAGCAGCGCATCATCTAGGGGTAATGAGCAGTTCTTC
>NA|TRBJ2-6|TRBD1|TRBV28
CASSLGTGGKAGANVLTF
TGTGCCAGCAGCCTAGGGACAGGGGGGAAGGCGGGGGCCAACGTCCTGACTTTC
>NA|TRBJ1-1|TRBD1|TRBV28
CASRLTGQGAFF
TGTGCCAGCCGTCTTACGGGACAGGGGGCTTTCTTT
>few|TRBJ1-6|NA|TRBV7-2
CASSDGQNPPLHF
TGTGCCAGCAGCGATGGACAGAACCCACCCCTCCACTTT
>few|TRBJ2-1|TRBD1|TRBV27
CASTPGQGNEQFF
TGTGCCAGCACCCCGGGACAGGGGAATGAGCAGTTCTTC
>NA|TRBJ2-3|NA|TRBV18
CASSPGQGAQYF
TGTGCCAGCTCACCTGGCCAAGGGGCGCAGTATTTT
>few|TRBJ1-5|NA|TRBV29-1
CSVVTGPNQPQHF
TGCAGCGTTGTGACAGGACCTAATCAGCCCCAGCATTTT
>NA|TRBJ2-3|TRBD2|TRBV7-2
CASSSPGTSGSHTDTQYF
TGTGCCAGCAGCTCGCCGGGGACTAGCGGGAGCCACACAGATACGCAGTATTTT
>NA|TRBJ2-3|TRBD1|TRBV29-1
CSVAHRGLGDTQYF
TGCAGCGTTGCGCACAGGGGGCTCGGGGATACGCAGTATTTT
>few|TRBJ2-2|TRBD1|TRBV7-2
CASSFGQGNTGELFF
TGTGCCAGCAGCTTCGGACAGGGTAACACCGGGGAGCTGTTTTTT
>NA|TRBJ2-7|NA|TRBV6-1
CASRSGEGYEQYF
TGTGCCAGCAGGTCAGGGGAAGGCTACGAGCAGTACTTC
>NA|TRBJ2-2|NA|TRBV6-6
CASTVYGGTGELFF
TGTGCCAGCACGGTATATGGGGGGACCGGGGAGCTGTTTTTT
>NA|TRBJ1-5|NA|TRBV28
CASSFPRGMRNQPQHF
TGTGCCAGCAGTTTCCCTAGAGGGATGCGGAACCAGCCCCAGCATTTT
>few|TRBJ2-5|NA|TRBV9
CASSVGSAVTQETQYF
TGTGCCAGCAGCGTAGGGTCGGCGGTCACCCAAGAGACCCAGTACTTC
>NA|TRBJ2-7|NA|TRBV7-9
CASSLSSYEQYF
TGTGCCAGCAGTCTCAGCTCCTACGAGCAGTACTTC
>NA|TRBJ2-5|TRBD1|TRBV4-1
CASSQPQGARETQYF
TGCGCCAGCAGCCAACCCCAGGGGGCACGGGAGACCCAGTACTTC
>NA|TRBJ2-7|NA|TRBV12-2
CASRLGKGLAGRREQYF
TGTGCAAGTCGCTTAGGGAAGGGACTAGCGGGTAGACGCGAGCAGTACTTC
>few|TRBJ1-2|TRBD1|TRBV19
CASSPGDSIRTSGYTF
TGTGCCAGTAGTCCAGGGGACAGTATCCGGACGAGTGGCTACACCTTC
>few|TRBJ2-5|TRBD2|TRBV4-3
CASSQGLAGKLLQETQYF
TGCGCCAGCAGCCAAGGGCTAGCGGGGAAGTTACTCCAAGAGACCCAGTACTTC
>NA|TRBJ2-2|TRBD2|TRBV27
CATAGGFTGELFF
TGTGCCACCGCGGGGGGGTTCACCGGGGAGCTGTTTTTT